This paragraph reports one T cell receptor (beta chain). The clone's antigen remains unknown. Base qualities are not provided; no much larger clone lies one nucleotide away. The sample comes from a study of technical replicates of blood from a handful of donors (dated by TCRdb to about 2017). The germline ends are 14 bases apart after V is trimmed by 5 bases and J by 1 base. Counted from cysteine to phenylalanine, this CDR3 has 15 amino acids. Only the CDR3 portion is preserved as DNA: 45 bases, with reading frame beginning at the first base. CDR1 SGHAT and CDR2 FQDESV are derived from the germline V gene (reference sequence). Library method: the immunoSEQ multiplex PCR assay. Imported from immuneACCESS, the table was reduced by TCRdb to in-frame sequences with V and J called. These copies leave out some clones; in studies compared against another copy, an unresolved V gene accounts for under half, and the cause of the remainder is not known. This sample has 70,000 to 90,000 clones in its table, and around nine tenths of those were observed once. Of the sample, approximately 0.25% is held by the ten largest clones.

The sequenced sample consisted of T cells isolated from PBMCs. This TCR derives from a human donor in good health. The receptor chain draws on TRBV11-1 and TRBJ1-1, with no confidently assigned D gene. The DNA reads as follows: TGTGCCAGCAGCCTGAAACCGATCGGGAACACTGAAGCTTTCTTT. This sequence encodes CASSLKPIGNTEAFF.